This T cell receptor beta chain was profiled in a study of Ad26.COV2.S vaccination and SARS-CoV-2 variants. The assay was immunoSEQ multiplex PCR, and TCRdb's table has in-frame clones only and misses some. The sample has approximately 97,000 clones, over 70% seen once; the top ten hold 17%. The germline gives CDR1 SNHLY, CDR2 FYNNEI. V gave up 5 bases and J gave up 5 bases, with 7 bases separating them. CDR3 size: 12 residues. The material was peripheral blood, obtained after recovery from COVID-19. The clonotype originates from a human donor who had recovered from COVID-19. J is TRBJ1-5 and V is TRBV2; D is undetermined. The CDR3 region is CASSLLYQPQHF. In DNA form, the CDR3 reads TGTGCCAGCAGTCTTTTGTATCAGCCCCAGCATTTT.